This TCR beta chain is drawn from a study of T cells in Graves' hyperthyroidism and ophthalmopathy. Criteria for exclusion of patients were uncontrolled infection, other autoimmune disease, pregnancy or lactation. Trimming took off 0 bases at V and 8 bases at J, with 17 bases between the two ends. The CDR3 runs to 17 residues. Germline CDR1 and CDR2: ENHRY and SYGVKD. Amplification of TCR beta CDR3 regions was performed using RNA transcripts as template. First-round RT-PCR with HTBI primers amplified the TCR CDR3 region. TCRdb reprocessed the multiplex PCR reads via MiXCR and lists one record per CDR3 protein. The repertoire holds about 350,000 distinct CDR3 sequences, with about a sixth as singletons. This clonotype was observed many times. Its specificity is unknown. Study results and limitations: Most thyroid clonotypes expanded above 0.001 appeared in blood too.

The chain recombines TRBV10-3 with TRBJ1-6; D is possibly TRBD1 (5 bases). The sample consisted of blood. This TCR was sampled from a young woman with Graves' hyperthyroidism that later progressed to Graves' ophthalmopathy. The CDR3 DNA follows: TGTGCCATCAGTGAGTCGACTCAGGGCCATAGGGATTCACCCCTCCACTTT. It translates to CAISESTQGHRDSPLHF.